The entry below describes one TCR beta chain. Its antigen is as yet unknown. The patients chosen for sequencing had shown expansion of CD8+CD57+ cells (detected by flow cytometry). Among the patients, none had received any therapy at the time of blood sampling. This sample was taken from a study of CD8+CD57+ T cells in acquired aplastic anemia. Whole-study results and caveats: Levels of CD8+ Simpson's diversity were not significantly distinct in patients versus controls. Both patients and controls carried the same twenty-nine CD8+ CDR3 sequences.

For CDR3 and TCR beta VDJ profiling, genomic DNA was the template used. TCRdb re-called the reads through MiXCR, storing one row per CDR3 protein. Of about 180,000 distinct CDR3 sequences in the sample, around 63% are singletons; the top ten hold about 42%. The CDR3 covers 13 residues. Germline CDR1 is LNHDA and CDR2 is SQIVND (reference sequence). V was clipped by 4 bases and J by 5 bases, with 9 bases between them. Sequences were obtained from sorted CD4+, CD8+, or CD8+CD57+ T cells (not recorded which) from PBMCs. The origin of this receptor is a human donor with aplastic anemia. This chain joins TRBV19 and TRBJ2-1, with D perhaps matching TRBD2 (6 bases). The CDR3 protein is CASSTSVHNEQFF. In DNA form, the CDR3 reads TGTGCCAGTAGTACTAGCGTGCACAATGAGCAGTTCTTC.